The TCR beta chain under discussion was sequenced for a study of blood T cell repertoires in COVID-19. Study-wide context: The study drew acute and convalescent COVID-19 samples from the United States, Italy and Spain.

Authors' processing steps: Counts of nucleated cells, estimated from reference gene primer amplification, were obtained. Clones were read by immunoSEQ multiplex PCR, and TCRdb kept only the in-frame ones, dropping some. From that table come the V and J calls and clone size; the DNA was used to work out D and trimming. Here the sample spans some 240,000 clones, approximately 80% being singletons. V was clipped by 5 bases and J by 8 bases; unmatched bases: 10. Germline assignment: CDR1 SGDLS and CDR2 YYNGEE. The CDR3 covers 15 residues. V and J are TRBV9 and TRBJ2-2; 9 bases are shared with TRBD1. The TCR originated in a woman aged 35 to 49 who had recovered from COVID-19. Material: peripheral blood. The CDR3 coding sequence is TGTGCCAGCAGTAATTCTCCGGGACAGGGTGGGGAGCTGTTTTTT. This sequence encodes CASSNSPGQGGELFF.